This T cell receptor (beta chain) was retrieved from a study of T-cell reconstitution after alpha-beta-depleted transplantation in children. In the case of this clonotype: What it recognizes is unknown.

The CDR3 is 13 amino acids. Looked up from germline, CDR1 is SGHTA and CDR2 is FQGTGA. The V and J ends lost 2 bases and 8 bases respectively, with 9 bases between them. Study-wide results and limits: The study traced high day-60 TCRbeta diversity in some patients to surviving recipient T cells and thymic progenitors. Hyperexpanded clones declined; after one year, newly produced T cells mostly supplied diversity.

Unique molecular identifiers were built into the TCRbeta library. One entry per CDR3 protein, called by TCRdb with MiXCR from the PCR reads. This sample yields some 830,000 distinct CDR3 sequences, of which under 20% are seen a single time; roughly 5% belongs to the top ten. The chain carries TRBV7-3 and TRBJ2-2; D gene ambiguous. The sequenced sample was PBMCs, mostly from graft donor cells, obtained 360 days after TCRalphabeta/CD19-depleted stem cell transplant. The source of this sequence is a male patient younger than 18 who had a stem cell transplant for acute lymphoblastic leukemia, so the T cells may come from the graft donor. The CDR3, as DNA: TGTGCCAGCAGCTTAGGGTTTTTGGGGGAGCTGTTTTTT. Translating gives CASSLGFLGELFF.